The rows below give T cell receptor beta chains drawn from one sample of a study of CD4+ T cells in melanoma. Sequencing was performed with immunoSEQ multiplex PCR; in TCRdb, only in-frame clones are kept and a portion is missing. The sample includes around 9,500 clones, approximately 72% of them seen just once. Sequenced input: tumor tissue. These receptors were collected from a human donor with melanoma. Both conserved end residues are trimmed from each CDR3.

j_call: TRBJ2-7; v_call: TRBV5-4; cdr3_aa: ASSSDWSSYEQY
j_call: TRBJ2-3; v_call: TRBV2; cdr3_aa: ARDSDSTDTQY
j_call: TRBJ1-2; v_call: TRBV16; cdr3_aa: ASSRTPPQRGRNGYT
j_call: TRBJ2-3; v_call: TRBV7-2; cdr3_aa: ASSHPTGGIAQY
j_call: TRBJ2-1; v_call: TRBV11-2; cdr3_aa: ASSSTSYNEQF
j_call: TRBJ2-6; v_call: TRBV9; cdr3_aa: ASSPLGGSGANVLT
j_call: TRBJ2-2; v_call: TRBV27; cdr3_aa: ASSLTGITGELF
j_call: TRBJ2-1; v_call: TRBV10-1; cdr3_aa: ASSDSLSTIQF
j_call: TRBJ1-5; v_call: TRBV6-1; cdr3_aa: ASSLDRGFQPQH
j_call: TRBJ2-7; v_call: TRBV11-2; cdr3_aa: ASSLFPGDRYEQY
j_call: TRBJ2-5; v_call: TRBV30; cdr3_aa: AWSTRGGGETQY
j_call: TRBJ2-1; v_call: TRBV2; cdr3_aa: ASNDVGGPVRVHEQF
j_call: TRBJ2-3; v_call: TRBV29-1; cdr3_aa: SVGRGTDTQY
j_call: TRBJ1-4; v_call: TRBV29-1; cdr3_aa: SVVGYPNEKLF
j_call: TRBJ1-2; v_call: TRBV28; cdr3_aa: ASSFTGIGGYT
j_call: TRBJ2-7; v_call: TRBV15; cdr3_aa: ATSRVPGQTHYEQY
j_call: TRBJ1-4; v_call: TRBV7-9; cdr3_aa: ASSWPNEKLF
j_call: TRBJ1-2; v_call: TRBV19; cdr3_aa: ASSSGTGVGYT
j_call: TRBJ1-1; v_call: TRBV2; cdr3_aa: ASLGEGDTEAF
j_call: TRBJ2-3; v_call: TRBV7-9; cdr3_aa: ASSSGQSPYTDTQY
j_call: TRBJ1-2; v_call: TRBV6-1; cdr3_aa: ASSDRTANYGYT
j_call: TRBJ1-2; v_call: TRBV5-4; cdr3_aa: ASSSRQSKYGYT
j_call: TRBJ1-1; v_call: TRBV6-1; cdr3_aa: ASSEDRGVTEAF
j_call: TRBJ2-5; v_call: TRBV11-2; cdr3_aa: ASSTQGAHGETQY
j_call: TRBJ2-7; v_call: TRBV7-8; cdr3_aa: ASSLDSLGYEQY
j_call: TRBJ1-1; v_call: TRBV25-1; cdr3_aa: ASSLQSIEAF
j_call: TRBJ1-6; v_call: TRBV6-5; cdr3_aa: ASSTTGDYNSPLH
j_call: TRBJ2-2; v_call: TRBV5-1; cdr3_aa: ASSIQGNTGELF
j_call: TRBJ2-3; v_call: TRBV30; cdr3_aa: AWSFSGGAPDTQY
j_call: TRBJ2-5; v_call: TRBV4-2; cdr3_aa: ASSQDPGYQETQY
j_call: TRBJ2-7; v_call: TRBV2; cdr3_aa: ASSETAYEQY